This is a list of T cell receptor beta chains from one sample in a study of tumor and adjacent non-tumor tissue in lung cancer. TCRdb independently ran MiXCR on the multiplex PCR reads; one entry per CDR3 protein. The sample lists around 40,000 distinct CDR3 sequences, about three fifths occurring once. The sequenced sample was distant non-tumor lung tissue. These TCRs come from a man aged 45-65 years with non-small cell lung cancer. CDR3s include the opening cysteine and the closing phenylalanine or tryptophan. A D gene is named only where the DNA matches it firmly. Clone sizes are given selectively: once, few, many, or a class where the clone is expanded.

TGCGGCATCGAGGGACCCGCAGCGTTTGGCTACACCTTC	CGIEGPAAFGYTF	NA	TRBV4-1	TRBJ1-2	once
TGTGCCAGCAGCTTGCCGGGGGCCCTCACAGATACGCAGTATTTT	CASSLPGALTDTQYF	NA	TRBV5-4	TRBJ2-3	many
TGCGCCAGCAGCTTGGGTCAGGCGGGGGTGCAGTACTTC	CASSLGQAGVQYF	TRBD2	TRBV5-1	TRBJ2-7	NA
TGTGCCAGCAGCTTAGATCCGGGGGCTGGACAGCCCCAGCATTTT	CASSLDPGAGQPQHF	NA	TRBV11-2	TRBJ1-5	many
TGCGCCAGCAGGGTTTCTAGCACAGATACGCAGTATTTT	CASRVSSTDTQYF	NA	TRBV10-2	TRBJ2-3	many
TGTGCCAGCAGTTTCGGACGGGGTGGCTACACCTTC	CASSFGRGGYTF	NA	TRBV12-3/TRBV12-4	TRBJ1-2	many
TGTGCCTGGAGCCTGGGTCGGCGGGAGACCCAGTACTTC	CAWSLGRRETQYF	NA	TRBV30	TRBJ2-5	NA
TGTGTCATCAGCCGAGACAGGGGCATCGGGGAGCTGTTTTTT	CVISRDRGIGELFF	TRBD1	TRBV10-3	TRBJ2-2	NA
TGCGCCAGCAGTGGAGGAGTGAACACCGGAGGGCCGTTTTTT	CASSGGVNTGGPFF	NA	TRBV10-1	TRBJ2-2	NA
TGCAGCGTCAGGGACACCTACGAGCAGTGCTTC	CSVRDTYEQCF	NA	TRBV29-1	TRBJ2-7	NA
TGCGCCAGCAGCGTGACAGTGAACACTGAAGCTTTCTTT	CASSVTVNTEAFF	NA	TRBV5-1	TRBJ1-1	many
TGTGCTAGCAAACCGGGGAGTCACGATGGCTACACCTTC	CASKPGSHDGYTF	NA	TRBV28	TRBJ1-2	NA
TGCGCCAGCAGCTTGACCGACAGGGCTGGTACGCAGTATTTT	CASSLTDRAGTQYF	TRBD1	TRBV5-1	TRBJ2-3	NA
TGTGCCAGCGGTCCGGGACTTGAATCCTACGAGCAGTACTTT	CASGPGLESYEQYF	NA	TRBV12-3/TRBV12-4	TRBJ2-7	NA
TGTGCCAGCAGTAAGACAGGGAGGAATCAGCACCAGCGTTTT	CASSKTGRNQHQRF	TRBD1	TRBV6-5	TRBJ1-5	NA
TGTGCCAGCGGCTCCACTTACTTCAGGGGATTCGGGGCCAACGTTCTGACTTTC	CASGSTYFRGFGANVLTF	NA	TRBV13	TRBJ2-6	NA
TGTGCCAGCAGAGGGACAGGGGTCACTGAAGCTTTCTTT	CASRGTGVTEAFF	TRBD1	TRBV28	TRBJ1-1	NA
TGCGCCAGCAGGCTTTCGAGACTGCAGGAGACCCAGTATTTC	CASRLSRLQETQYF	NA	TRBV10-2	TRBJ2-5	NA
TGTGCCAGCAGCGGCCTAGCGGGGAAATCTCCTTACGAGCAGTACTTC	CASSGLAGKSPYEQYF	TRBD2	TRBV28	TRBJ2-7	NA
TGTGCCAGCAGCCTCCGACTAGCGGGGGAATTCGGGGAGCTGTTTTTT	CASSLRLAGEFGELFF	TRBD2	TRBV6-5	TRBJ2-2	few
TGTGCCAGCAGTTTACAGGCGCAACTAGCCAAAAACATTCAGTACTTC	CASSLQAQLAKNIQYF	NA	TRBV12-3/TRBV12-4	TRBJ2-4	many
TGTGCCAGTATAACACAGGGTGCCAGCTGCAACCAGTACTTC	CASITQGASCNQYF	NA	TRBV11-2	TRBJ2-7	NA
TGTGCCAGCAACTTACCTAGCACAGATACGCAGTATTTT	CASNLPSTDTQYF	NA	TRBV7-9	TRBJ2-3	NA
TGCGCCAGCAGCTTTCGATCGTACCAAGAGACCCAGTACTTC	CASSFRSYQETQYF	NA	TRBV5-1	TRBJ2-5	few
TGTGCCAGCAGCCCAGTGGGCATTGGGTACGAGCAGTACTTC	CASSPVGIGYEQYF	NA	TRBV7-8	TRBJ2-7	many
TGTGCCAACAGCCCCTTAGATAGCGGGAGCAGGTACGAGCAGTACTTC	CANSPLDSGSRYEQYF	TRBD2	TRBV7-2	TRBJ2-7	once
TGTGCCAGCAGTCCCCGCGACCGGGAGACCCAGTACTTC	CASSPRDRETQYF	NA	TRBV28	TRBJ2-5	once
TGCGCCAGCAGCCAAGTGGGAGGGCTCGGCAATCAGCCCCAGCATTTT	CASSQVGGLGNQPQHF	NA	TRBV4-2	TRBJ1-5	NA
TGTGCCAGTAGAGAGGGACAAGAGCAGTACTTC	CASREGQEQYF	NA	TRBV19	TRBJ2-7	many
TGCAGTGTTGCTCGACAGGGGGAGACATCAGATACGCAGTATTTT	CSVARQGETSDTQYF	TRBD1	TRBV29-1	TRBJ2-3	NA
TGCGCCAGCAGCTTGGCCGGCAGAAACACTGAAGCTTTCTTT	CASSLAGRNTEAFF	NA	TRBV5-1	TRBJ1-1	many
TGTGCCAGCAGTACGCGACTAGCGGGGGGCTATACGAACCAAGAGACCCAGTACTTC	CASSTRLAGGYTNQETQYF	TRBD2	TRBV28	TRBJ2-5	few
TGTGCCAGCAGCTTGTATCCGGGACAGGGAAGTCAGCCCCAGCATTTT	CASSLYPGQGSQPQHF	TRBD1	TRBV7-8	TRBJ1-5	many
TGTGCCATCAGTGTGACAGCTATGGATACGCAGTATTTT	CAISVTAMDTQYF	NA	TRBV10-3	TRBJ2-3	many
TGTGCCATCAGTGAGTCGAATGGGGACCAAGAGACCCAGTACTTC	CAISESNGDQETQYF	NA	TRBV10-3	TRBJ2-5	large
TGCAGCGTCGAACAGGTGGCCTATGGCTACACCTTC	CSVEQVAYGYTF	NA	TRBV29-1	TRBJ1-2	NA
TGTGCCAGCAGGCCCGTTCTTGGGGGTTCCACCGGGGAGCTGTTTTTT	CASRPVLGGSTGELFF	NA	TRBV6-2/TRBV6-3	TRBJ2-2	many
TGTGCCACCAGCAGAGTGGGGAACATAAGGGAGACCCAGTACTTC	CATSRVGNIRETQYF	NA	TRBV15	TRBJ2-5	many
TGTGCCATCAGTCCGGGGGAGTCCCACGAGCAGTACTTC	CAISPGESHEQYF	NA	TRBV10-3	TRBJ2-7	NA
TGTGCCAGTAGCACGAAGTTTGGGGTGGATAACGAGCAGTTCTTC	CASSTKFGVDNEQFF	NA	TRBV6-6	TRBJ2-1	NA
TGTGCCAGCAGGGGGACAGGGTTAGATACCCAGTATTTT	CASRGTGLDTQYF	TRBD1	TRBV2	TRBJ2-3	NA
TGTGCCAGCAGCTTAGGCGCGGCAGGGGCGGATACGCAGTATTTT	CASSLGAAGADTQYF	NA	TRBV11-3	TRBJ2-3	NA
TGTGCCAGTCGGACCGGACAGTTCTCGAACACCGGGGAGCTGTTTTTT	CASRTGQFSNTGELFF	NA	TRBV19	TRBJ2-2	few
TGTGCCAGTAGTTACCAGCGGGGGAACACCTGGGAGCTGTTTTTT	CASSYQRGNTWELFF	TRBD2	TRBV6-5	TRBJ2-2	NA
TGCAGCGTTGCCGCCGGGACAGGGGTTGGGGCCAACGTCCTGACTTTC	CSVAAGTGVGANVLTF	TRBD1	TRBV29-1	TRBJ2-6	many
TGTGCCAGCAACCAAAGGGCATCCCCTACAGATACGCAGTATTTT	CASNQRASPTDTQYF	NA	TRBV12-3/TRBV12-4	TRBJ2-3	many
TGCGCCAGCAGCCAAGGTGCCGAGCAGTACTTC	CASSQGAEQYF	NA	TRBV4-1	TRBJ2-7	many
TGTGACAGCAGTCATAGATCCTATGAGCAGTACTTC	CDSSHRSYEQYF	NA	TRBV6-1	TRBJ2-7	NA
TGTGTCAGCACTCCCCCAGAGCCTGGAAGTGAAAGACTGTTTTTT	CVSTPPEPGSERLFF	NA	TRBV6-6	TRBJ1-4	NA
TGTGCCAGCAGCTTCCAGGGAGGGCCGGATACGCAGTATTTT	CASSFQGGPDTQYF	TRBD2	TRBV7-2	TRBJ2-3	NA